A single sample is the source of the 19 T cell receptor beta chains below, sequenced in a study of blood T cells in healthy people across ages. Then a second PCR, running about 6 to 12 cycles, was carried out with a sample-barcoded 5' primer and a J-beta primer mix. TCRdb re-called the 5' RACE reads through MiXCR, storing one row per CDR3 protein. The sample has some 1.5 million distinct CDR3 sequences; under 30% are singletons. The material sequenced was blood. The receptors derive from a woman aged 25-40 years in good health.

There are a few counts of this clonotype. The chain recombines TRBV20-1 with TRBJ2-3; 12 bases are a match to TRBD2. Per germline, CDR1 DFQATT and CDR2 SNEGSKA (reference sequence). This CDR3 comprises 16 residues. J lost 5 bases, V lost 2 bases, and 8 bases had no gene match. The CDR3 bases are TGCAGTGCTAGATCCACTAGCGGGAGGCGGGGAGATACGCAGTATTTT. It is translated as CSARSTSGRRGDTQYF.

This clonotype was picked up a small number of times. V and J are TRBV10-3 and TRBJ1-3; tentatively, D is TRBD1 (5 bases). Germline V gives CDR1 ENHRY, CDR2 SYGVKD. The CDR3 runs 13 residues. V lost 7 bases to trimming and J lost 4 bases, with 11 bases between them. The CDR3 is CAINPGLGNTIYF. DNA of the CDR3: TGTGCCATCAACCCGGGACTAGGAAACACCATATATTTT.

A remark on this clonotype: An end of the junction does not agree with germline; a read error may underlie this. The genes are TRBV7-2 and TRBJ2-2; 14 nucleotides match TRBD2. The CDR3 runs to 14 residues. The germline V gene encodes CDR1 SGHTA and CDR2 FQGNSA. The CDR3, as DNA: TGCGCCAGTCGAGGGACTAGCGGGGGCGGGGAGCTGTTTTTT. Translated, it gives CASRGTSGGGELFF.

The J gene is TRBJ1-5, the V gene TRBV4-1, with TRBD1 identical over 7 bases. The junction had 5 bases not matched to a gene; V was cut back by 3 bases and J by 6 bases. Germline CDR1 and CDR2: MGHRA and YSYEKL. This CDR3 has 14 amino acids. CDR3 coding DNA: TGCGCCAGCAGCCACACAGGGGAAACTCAGCCCCAGCATTTT. It specifies CASSHTGETQPQHF.

The chain links TRBV21-1 to TRBJ2-3; the table gives TRBD1 as D, unverified against the DNA. TRBV21-1 is tagged as a pseudogene. The CDR3 runs 15 residues. The CDR3 bases are TGTGCCAGGGACCCGACAGGGGATATGACAGATACGCAGTATTTT. It encodes CARDPTGDMTDTQYF.

This clonotype was found a few times. The chain is built from TRBV24-1 and TRBJ1-5, with 8 nucleotides matching TRBD1. The germline V gene has CDR1 KGHDR and CDR2 SFDVKD. The CDR3 totals 15 residues. Germline trimming cut 4 bases from V and 6 bases from J; bases unmatched to any gene: 7. CDR3 sequence: CATSDSGGASQPQHF. The CDR3 coding sequence is TGTGCCACCAGTGACTCAGGGGGCGCCTCTCAGCCCCAGCATTTT.

This chain connects TRBV14 to TRBJ2-7; 7 bases match TRBD1. J gave up 5 bases and V 6 bases, and 4 bases lay outside the gene matches. The CDR3 has 12 amino acids. Germline CDR1 reads SGHDN; CDR2 reads FVKESK. In DNA form, the CDR3 reads TGTGCCAGCAGAAAGACAGGGAACGAGCAGTACTTC. It yields the protein CASRKTGNEQYF.

This clonotype was recorded many times. The CDR3 reads CASSLEGRLHHEQYF. CDR3 sequence (DNA): TGCGCCAGCAGCTTGGAGGGACGGCTCCATCACGAGCAGTACTTC. This chain connects TRBV5-1 to TRBJ2-7, with D perhaps given as TRBD1 or TRBD2 (5 bases each). Trimming took 0 bases from V and 5 from J, leaving 15 bases between them. CDR3 length: 15 residues. Germline V gives CDR1 SGHRS, CDR2 YFSETQ.

This clonotype has a single count. The chain combines TRBV12-3 or TRBV12-4 with TRBJ1-2, with 7 bases aligning to TRBD1. The CDR3 is made up of 16 amino acids. Losses at the gene ends were 5 bases for V and 8 bases for J; bases not matched to a gene: 17. This chain's CDR3 is CASSPRPTGRLNGYTF. The CDR3 bases are TGTGCCAGCAGTCCCCGGCCGACAGGGCGTCTTAACGGCTACACCTTC.

The chain employs TRBV28 and TRBJ2-5, with TRBD2 identical over 7 bases. CDR3 length: 16 residues. V trimming: 5 bases; J trimming: 2 bases; junction bases outside the gene matches: 11. From germline, CDR1 is MDHEN and CDR2 SYDVKM. The CDR3 DNA reads as TGTGCCAGCAGTCCCTCCTGGGGGGGGAGTCAAGAGACCCAGTACTTC. This translates into CASSPSWGGSQETQYF.

Points on this clonotype: At one end, the junction sequence differs from germline, possibly due to a read error. This rearrangement joins TRBV7-2 to TRBJ2-1; TRBD2 matches at 9 bases. Per germline, CDR1 SGHTA and CDR2 FQGNSA. CDR3 length equals 16 residues. The chain's CDR3 is CVSSTSGGTRYNEQFF. CDR3 DNA sequence: TGTGTCAGCAGTACCAGCGGGGGGACTAGATACAATGAGCAGTTCTTC. Supplemented by reference TRBV7-2 and TRBJ2-1, the full variable domain reads GAGVSQSPSNKVTEKGKDVELRCDPISGHTALYWYRQSLGQGLEFLIYFQGNSAPDKSGLPSDRFSAERTGGSVSTLTIQRTQQEDSAVYLCVSSTSGGTRYNEQFFGPGTRLTVL.

V is TRBV20-1 and J is TRBJ2-3; D perhaps matches TRBD1 (6 bases). CDR1 and CDR2 (germline): DFQATT, SNEGSKA (reference sequence). V gave up 3 bases and J gave up 11 bases, with 18 bases separating them. The CDR3 contains 13 residues. CDR3 sequence: CSASQGYYNEQYF. CDR3 sequence (DNA): TGCAGTGCTAGTCAGGGGTACTACAATGAGCAGTATTTT.

On this clonotype itself: One end of the junction is discordant with germline, which a read error may explain. V and J are TRBV7-2 and TRBJ2-5; 7 bases map to TRBD2. From germline, CDR1 is SGHTA and CDR2 FQGNSA. This CDR3 is built from 17 residues. In DNA form, the CDR3 reads TGTGCCAGCAGCCAGGGAGTACTAGCGAGAAGCCAAGAGAACCAGTACTTC. It is translated as CASSQGVLARSQENQYF.

On this clonotype itself: A junction boundary mismatches the germline segment, possibly from a read error. The V call is TRBV10-3, the J call TRBJ1-4; D is perhaps TRBD1 (6 bases). The germline V gene encodes CDR1 ENHRY and CDR2 SYGVKD. The CDR3 extends over 17 amino acids. The CDR3 DNA reads as TGTGCCATCAGTGAGCGGACAGCTTATGCAACCAATGAAAAACTGTTTTTT. The encoded protein is CAISERTAYATNEKLFF.

The V and J genes are TRBV29-1 and TRBJ2-2; possible D gene TRBD2, 5 bases. Germline assignment: CDR1 SQVTM and CDR2 ANQGSEA. The CDR3 spans 13 residues. V dropped 8 bases and J dropped 0 bases, with 10 bases sitting between them. CDR3: CSPWRTNTGELFF. The DNA for the CDR3 is TGCAGCCCGTGGAGGACGAACACCGGGGAGCTGTTTTTT.

The V gene is TRBV4-3, the J gene TRBJ2-1, with D perhaps matching TRBD1 (6 bases). Trimming shortened V by 0 bases and J by 7 bases, and 19 bases separated the two germline ends. Germline V gene lookup returns CDR1 LGHNA and CDR2 YSLEER. The CDR3 has 17 amino acids. In nucleotides, the CDR3 is TGCGCCAGCAGCCAAGATGGAGCCGGGACGGGACAAAATGAGCAGTTCTTC. Protein product: CASSQDGAGTGQNEQFF.

This clonotype was found a few times. The chain joins TRBV27 to TRBJ1-5; 7 bases match TRBD1. The ends lost 5 bases at V and 2 bases at J; junction bases unmatched: 6. CDR1 and CDR2 (germline): MNHEY, SMNVEV (reference sequence). The CDR3 spans 15 residues. CDR3 protein: CASSGKDRGNQPQHF. CDR3 coding DNA: TGTGCCAGCAGTGGGAAAGACAGGGGCAATCAGCCCCAGCATTTT.

This clonotype was seen only once. The conserved closing phenylalanine or tryptophan is absent in this CDR3, likely reflecting a read error. The rearrangement links TRBV7-3 to TRBJ1-2; D is unresolved. Germline-derived CDR1 and CDR2 are SGHTA and FQGTGA. This CDR3 region has 15 residues. Trimming removed 5 bases at V and 8 bases at J, with 21 bases between. The CDR3 loop reads CASSPPGFGEKGYTL. The CDR3 DNA follows: TGTGCCAGCAGCCCCCCCGGCTTTGGGGAAAAAGGCTACACCTTA.

This clonotype was seen many times. The chain employs TRBV9 and TRBJ2-4, with no clear D. Per the germline V gene, CDR1 is SGDLS and CDR2 is YYNGEE. Trimming pared 0 bases from V and 5 bases from J, leaving 9 bases between. This CDR3 is built from 14 residues. The CDR3 bases are TGTGCCAGCAGCGTAGCACCTGGACAAAACATTCAGTACTTC. Translating it yields CASSVAPGQNIQYF.